This paragraph reports one TCR beta chain. Its antigen is still unknown. This sample was taken from a study of T cell responses to AZD1222 COVID-19 vaccine. Study outcomes and limitations: Spike-specific TCR repertoires showed rising breadth and depth after two AZD1222 doses. Per reports, nearly half of all spike-specific TCRs target regions that are unmutated in variants.

Here immunoSEQ multiplex PCR was the method, and the copy in TCRdb shows in-frame clones only, minus some. The sample has some 200,000 clones, 85% to 95% seen once. Sequenced here: peripheral blood, sampled on day 0 of MenACWY control vaccination. The source of this sequence is an adult in good health.

The CDR3 bases are TGTGCCAGCAGTCCCCGACGGACCCAGGACTATGGCTACACCTTC. Translated, it gives CASSPRRTQDYGYTF. The J gene is TRBJ1-2, the V gene TRBV6-5; unclear D gene. Germline CDR1 MNHEY, CDR2 SVGAGI. Trimming stripped 5 bases from V and 3 bases from J, with 16 bases between. CDR3 length: 15 amino acids.